Sequencing of this T cell receptor beta chain was carried out in a study of beta chain features in type 1 diabetes. This clone was picked up a small number of times. Expressed TCRB transcripts were sequenced after all isolated RNA was converted to cDNA. Method: immunoSEQ multiplex PCR; TCRdb's copy keeps in-frame clones and lacks some. This table has over 700,000 clones, around a sixth appearing once. The sequence came from a woman younger than 35 in good health. Sequencing was done on a sample of naive CD4+ T cells from blood.

In nucleotides, the CDR3 is TGTGCCAGTAGTAAGAGGGCGGACTTAAGTCTTGGTTACGAGCAGTACTTC. Its protein product is CASSKRADLSLGYEQYF. V usage is TRBV19 and J usage is TRBJ2-7; a weak D match, TRBD2 (5 bases). This CDR3 contains 17 residues. V gave up 4 bases and J gave up 4 bases, with 23 bases separating them. Germline V gene lookup returns CDR1 LNHDA and CDR2 SQIVND (reference sequence).